The entry below gives a single T cell receptor beta chain sequence along with its context. The antigen is not known. This sample was taken from a study of beta chain features in type 1 diabetes. Sorting based on CD45RO/CCR7/CD25/CD127/CD95/CD27 separated CD4+ naive, central memory, regulatory and stem cell-like memory cells. Study observations and caveats: A moderate, significant TCRB CDR3 shortening appeared in type 1 diabetes across four CD4+ subsets. Type 1 diabetes patients had VDJ junctions that carried fewer insertions and more deletions.

Every isolated RNA sample was fully reverse transcribed, so sequencing captured expressed TCRB transcripts. Assay used: immunoSEQ multiplex PCR; TCRdb lists only in-frame clones, some missing. The sample holds 500,000 to 850,000 clones, more than 12% seen once. The sequenced sample consisted of naive CD4+ T cells from blood. The TCR comes from a man between 18 and 29 years old with type 1 diabetes.

This CDR3 is CASSPSEQYF. The DNA of the CDR3 is TGTGCCAGCAGCCCTTCCGAGCAGTACTTC. V gene TRBV7-9 combines with J gene TRBJ2-7; D is ambiguous. V gave up 5 bases and J gave up 6 bases, with 5 bases separating them. Germline assignment: CDR1 SEHNR and CDR2 FQNEAQ (reference sequence). There are 10 residues in the CDR3. Combining the CDR3 with reference TRBV7-9 and TRBJ2-7 gives the whole variable domain DTGVSQNPRHKITKRGQNVTFRCDPISEHNRLYWYRQTLGQGPEFLTYFQNEAQLEKSRLLSDRFSAERPKGSFSTLEIQRTEQGDSAMYLCASSPSEQYFGPGTRLTVT.